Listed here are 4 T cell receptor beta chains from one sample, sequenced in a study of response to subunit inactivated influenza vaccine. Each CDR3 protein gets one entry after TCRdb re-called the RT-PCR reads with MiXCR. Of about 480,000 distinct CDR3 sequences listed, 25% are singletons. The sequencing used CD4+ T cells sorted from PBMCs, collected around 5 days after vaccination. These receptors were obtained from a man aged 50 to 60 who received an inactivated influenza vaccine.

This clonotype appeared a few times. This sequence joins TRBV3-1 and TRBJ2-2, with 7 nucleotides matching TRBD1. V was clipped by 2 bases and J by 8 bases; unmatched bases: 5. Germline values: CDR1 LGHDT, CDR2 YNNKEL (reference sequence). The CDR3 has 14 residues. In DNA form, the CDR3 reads TGTGCCAGCAGCCAAACGGACAGGCAGGGGGAGCTGTTTTTT. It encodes CASSQTDRQGELFF.

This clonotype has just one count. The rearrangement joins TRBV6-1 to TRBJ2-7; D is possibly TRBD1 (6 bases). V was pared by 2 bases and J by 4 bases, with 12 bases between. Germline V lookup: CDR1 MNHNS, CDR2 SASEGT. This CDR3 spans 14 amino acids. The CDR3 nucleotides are TGTGCCAGCAGTGAATTTAGGACAGTGTACGAGCAGTACTTC. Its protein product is CASSEFRTVYEQYF.

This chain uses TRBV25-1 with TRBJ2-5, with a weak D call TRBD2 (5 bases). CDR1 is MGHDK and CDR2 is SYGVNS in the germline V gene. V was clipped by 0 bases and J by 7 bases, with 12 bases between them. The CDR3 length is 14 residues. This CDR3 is CASSEYSSAGTQYF. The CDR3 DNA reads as TGTGCCAGCAGTGAATACTCTTCCGCGGGGACCCAGTACTTC.

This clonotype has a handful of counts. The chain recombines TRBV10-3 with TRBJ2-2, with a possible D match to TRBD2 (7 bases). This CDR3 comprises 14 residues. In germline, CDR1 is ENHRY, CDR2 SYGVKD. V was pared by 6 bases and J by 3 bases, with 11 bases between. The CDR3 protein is CAIRDSGDTGELFF. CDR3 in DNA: TGTGCCATCAGGGACAGCGGGGACACCGGGGAGCTGTTTTTT.